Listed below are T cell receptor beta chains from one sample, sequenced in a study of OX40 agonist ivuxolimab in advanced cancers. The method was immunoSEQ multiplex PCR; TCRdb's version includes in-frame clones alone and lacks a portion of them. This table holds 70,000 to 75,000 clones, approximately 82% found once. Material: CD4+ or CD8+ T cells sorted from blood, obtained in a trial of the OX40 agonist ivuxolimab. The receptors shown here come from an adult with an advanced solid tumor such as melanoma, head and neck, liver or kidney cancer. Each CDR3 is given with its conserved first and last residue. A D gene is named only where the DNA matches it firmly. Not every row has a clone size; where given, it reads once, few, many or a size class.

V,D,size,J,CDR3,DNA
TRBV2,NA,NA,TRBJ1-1,CASSAYRETEAFF,TGTGCCAGCAGTGCCTACAGGGAGACTGAAGCTTTCTTT
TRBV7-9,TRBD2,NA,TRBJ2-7,CASSLGVGSGGEQYF,TGTGCCAGCAGCTTAGGGGTTGGTAGCGGGGGTGAGCAGTACTTC
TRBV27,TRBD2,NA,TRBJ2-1,CASGELAGKNEQFF,TGTGCCAGCGGGGAACTAGCGGGGAAGAATGAGCAGTTCTTC
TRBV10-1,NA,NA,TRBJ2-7,CASSWHDEQYF,TGCGCCAGCAGTTGGCACGACGAGCAGTACTTC
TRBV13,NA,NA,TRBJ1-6,CASSREPGAVREFNSPLHF,TGTGCCAGCAGCCGGGAACCGGGAGCCGTAAGGGAGTTCAATTCACCCCTCCACTTT
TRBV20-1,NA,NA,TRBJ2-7,CSATRVNEQYF,TGCAGTGCAACCAGGGTGAACGAGCAGTACTTC
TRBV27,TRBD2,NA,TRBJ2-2,CASSTSGGFYTGELFF,TGTGCCAGCAGTACTAGCGGGGGGTTTTATACCGGGGAGCTGTTTTTT
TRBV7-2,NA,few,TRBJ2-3,CASSLENGGTQYF,TGTGCCAGCAGCTTAGAGAACGGGGGTACGCAGTATTTT
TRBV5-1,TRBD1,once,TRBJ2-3,CASSLDPTGGILADTQYF,TGCGCCAGCAGCTTGGATCCGACAGGGGGCATTCTCGCAGATACGCAGTATTTT
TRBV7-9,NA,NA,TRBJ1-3,CASSLERGGSGNTIYF,TGTGCCAGCAGCTTGGAGAGGGGCGGCTCTGGAAACACCATATATTTT
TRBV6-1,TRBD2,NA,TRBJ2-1,CASSSGTNYNEQFF,TGTGCCAGCTCTTCCGGGACTAACTACAATGAGCAGTTCTTC
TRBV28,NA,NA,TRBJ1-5,CASSLWSRGGNQPQHF,TGTGCCAGCAGTTTGTGGTCGAGGGGCGGCAATCAGCCCCAGCATTTT
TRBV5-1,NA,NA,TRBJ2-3,CASSLDPDSTDTQYF,TGCGCCAGCAGCTTGGATCCGGACAGCACAGATACGCAGTATTTT
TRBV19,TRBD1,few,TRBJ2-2,CARYPGGITGELFF,TGTGCCCGATACCCAGGGGGTATTACCGGGGAGCTGTTTTTT
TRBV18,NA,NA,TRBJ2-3,CASSPRSGGDTQYF,TGTGCCAGCTCACCACGGTCGGGTGGAGATACGCAGTATTTT
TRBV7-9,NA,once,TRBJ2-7,CASSREFYEQYF,TGTGCCAGCAGCCGGGAATTCTACGAGCAGTACTTC
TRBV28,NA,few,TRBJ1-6,CASSSHETGLTLHF,TGTGCCAGCAGCTCGCATGAGACAGGCCTTACCCTCCACTTT
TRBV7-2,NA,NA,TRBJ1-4,CASSLAGKGYEKLFF,TGTGCCAGCAGCTTAGCGGGTAAGGGGTATGAAAAACTGTTTTTT
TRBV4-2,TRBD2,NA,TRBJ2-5,CASSQEPSGGTSQETQYF,TGTGCCAGCAGCCAAGAGCCTAGCGGGGGGACGTCCCAAGAGACCCAGTACTTC
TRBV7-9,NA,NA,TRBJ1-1,CASSFYTVVQEAFF,TGTGCCAGCAGCTTCTACACCGTTGTGCAGGAAGCTTTCTTT
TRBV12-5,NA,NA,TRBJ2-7,CASDPRNEQYF,TGTGCTAGTGATCCTCGGAACGAGCAGTACTTC
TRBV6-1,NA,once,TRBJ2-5,CASSVGRGWETQYF,TGTGCCAGCAGTGTGGGCAGGGGCTGGGAGACCCAGTACTTC
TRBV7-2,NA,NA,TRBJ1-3,CASSRLGAIRNTIYF,TGTGCCAGCAGCCGCCTCGGAGCCATAAGAAACACCATATATTTT
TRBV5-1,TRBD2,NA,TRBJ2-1,CASSSLEREVGEQFF,TGCGCCAGCAGCTCCTTGGAGCGGGAGGTAGGTGAGCAGTTCTTC
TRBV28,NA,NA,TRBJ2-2,CASREDSTGELFF,TGTGCCAGCAGAGAAGACAGTACCGGGGAGCTGTTTTTT
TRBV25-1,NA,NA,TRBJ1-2,CASSEWAGSGYTF,TGTGCCAGCAGTGAATGGGCGGGCTCTGGCTACACCTTC
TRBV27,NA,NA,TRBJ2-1,CASTTRENSYNEQFF,TGTGCCAGCACCACCCGGGAGAACTCCTACAATGAGCAGTTCTTC
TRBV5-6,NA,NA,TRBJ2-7,CASSSRETPLGEQYF,TGTGCCAGCAGCTCAAGAGAGACACCCCTGGGCGAGCAGTACTTC
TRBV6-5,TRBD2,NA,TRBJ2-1,CASSYGTSDLYNEQFF,TGTGCCAGCAGTTACGGGACTAGCGACCTTTACAATGAGCAGTTCTTC
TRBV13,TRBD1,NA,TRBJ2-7,CASSLRFGQGGSYEQYF,TGTGCCAGCAGCTTACGATTTGGACAGGGGGGTTCCTACGAGCAGTACTTC
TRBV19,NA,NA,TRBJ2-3,CASSISAPPTDTQYF,TGTGCCAGTAGTATCTCGGCACCCCCCACAGATACGCAGTATTTT
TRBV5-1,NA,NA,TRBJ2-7,CASSLGWIIGNSYEQYF,TGCGCCAGCAGCTTGGGGTGGATAATCGGGAACTCCTACGAGCAGTACTTC
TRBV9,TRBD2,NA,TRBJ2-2,CASSVGTSGILPGELFF,TGTGCCAGCAGCGTAGGGACTAGCGGGATCCTGCCCGGGGAGCTGTTTTTT
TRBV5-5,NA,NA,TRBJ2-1,CASSLDGGLHNEQFF,TGTGCCAGCAGCTTGGATGGGGGTCTCCACAATGAGCAGTTCTTC
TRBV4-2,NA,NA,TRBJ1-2,CASSQDHGESYGYTF,TGTGCCAGCAGCCAAGACCACGGAGAGAGCTATGGCTACACCTTC
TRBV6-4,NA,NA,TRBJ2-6,CASSAQSGANVLTF,TGTGCCAGCAGTGCACAGTCTGGGGCCAACGTCCTGACTTTC
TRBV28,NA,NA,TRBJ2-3,CASSSIQGPTDTQYF,TGTGCCAGCAGTTCCATACAGGGACCCACAGATACGCAGTATTTT
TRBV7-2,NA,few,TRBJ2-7,CASSLNNYEQYF,TGTGCCAGCAGCTTAAACAACTACGAGCAGTACTTC
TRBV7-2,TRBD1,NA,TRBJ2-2,CASSKQGGLNTGELFF,TGTGCCAGCAGCAAGCAAGGGGGCTTGAACACCGGGGAGCTGTTTTTT
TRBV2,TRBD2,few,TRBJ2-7,CASRGLAGGLEQYF,TGTGCCAGCAGAGGACTAGCGGGAGGGCTGGAGCAGTACTTC
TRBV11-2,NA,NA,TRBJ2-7,CASSLAGEIYEQYF,TGTGCCAGCAGCTTAGCGGGAGAGATTTACGAGCAGTACTTC
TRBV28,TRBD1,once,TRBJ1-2,CASSLDRAYGYTF,TGTGCCAGCAGCCTAGACAGGGCCTATGGCTACACCTTC
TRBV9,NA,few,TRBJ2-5,CASSVGSGPGETQYF,TGTGCCAGCAGCGTAGGCTCTGGACCGGGAGAGACCCAGTACTTC
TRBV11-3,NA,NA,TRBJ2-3,CASSGVGTDTQYF,TGTGCCAGCAGCGGTGTCGGCACAGATACGCAGTATTTT
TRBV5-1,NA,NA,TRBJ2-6,CASKAWVSGANVLTF,TGCGCCAGCAAGGCTTGGGTTTCTGGGGCCAACGTCCTGACTTTC
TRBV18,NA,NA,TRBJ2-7,CASSRQTYEQYF,TGTGCCAGCTCACGGCAGACGTACGAGCAGTACTTC
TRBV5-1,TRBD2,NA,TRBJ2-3,CASSETIAGRSTDTQYF,TGCGCCAGCAGCGAGACCATAGCGGGGCGAAGCACAGATACGCAGTATTTT
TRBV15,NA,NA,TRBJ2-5,CATSRVTGETQYF,TGTGCCACCAGCAGAGTTACTGGGGAGACCCAGTACTTC